Following are 21 T cell receptor beta chains from one sample sequenced in a study of PD-1 blockade in classical Hodgkin lymphoma. As for time point: newly diagnosed, previously untreated cHL patient sample. Magnetic negative selection was used to purify CD4+ T cells from PBMCs that had been thawed. The assay was immunoSEQ multiplex PCR, and TCRdb's table has in-frame clones only and misses some. Seen here are some 14,000 clones, just over 85% observed once, and the top ten hold 0.7% to 0.85%. Sequenced material: CD4+ T cells from blood. The receptors derive from a human donor with classical Hodgkin lymphoma.

V usage is TRBV10-3 and J usage is TRBJ2-5; D possibly uses TRBD1 or TRBD2 (6 bases each). V was pared by 7 bases and J by 3 bases, with 12 bases between. The CDR3 runs 13 residues. CDR1 and CDR2 (germline): ENHRY, SYGVKD. CDR3 sequence reads: CAIKRAGEETQYF. For the CDR3, the DNA is TGTGCCATCAAGCGGGCAGGGGAAGAGACCCAGTACTTC.

This clone was counted between two and nine times. J is TRBJ2-4 and V is TRBV6-1, with D possibly being TRBD1 or TRBD2 (6 bases each). The CDR3 extends over 17 amino acids. Germline values: CDR1 MNHNS, CDR2 SASEGT. The ends were cut back, 1 base at V and 0 bases at J, with 13 bases in the middle. The CDR3 loop reads CASSEGGGLLAKNIQYF. Here the CDR3 DNA reads TGTGCCAGCAGTGAAGGAGGGGGGCTCCTAGCCAAAAACATTCAGTACTTC.

This clone turned up a few times. This chain connects TRBV7-2 to TRBJ2-7, with TRBD1 matching 7 bases. Germline V gives CDR1 SGHTA, CDR2 FQGNSA. V dropped 4 bases and J dropped 3; count of bases not matched to a gene: 3. This CDR3 region has 13 residues. CDR3: CASSSDRVYEQYF. As DNA, the CDR3 is TGTGCCAGCAGCTCCGACAGGGTCTACGAGCAGTACTTC.

The chain joins TRBV30 to TRBJ2-5; D might be TRBD2 (6 bases). Germline V gene sequence: CDR1 GTSNPN, CDR2 SVGIG (reference sequence). The V and J ends lost 2 bases and 3 bases respectively, with 10 bases between them. The CDR3 has 13 amino acids. CDR3 sequence (DNA): TGTGCCTGGAGTAGAGGCGGGAAAGAGACCCAGTACTTC. Amino acid sequence: CAWSRGGKETQYF.

V usage is TRBV20-1 and J usage is TRBJ2-1; D unclear. The ends were cut back, 3 bases at V and 6 bases at J, with 6 bases in the middle. This CDR3 has 11 amino acids. The V gene's germline CDR1 is DFQATT and CDR2 SNEGSKA (reference sequence). CDR3 protein: CSASVGNEQFF. In nucleotides, the CDR3 is TGCAGTGCTAGCGTCGGCAATGAGCAGTTCTTC.

The chain has TRBV7-2 and TRBJ2-3; 7 nucleotides align to TRBD1. Trimming cost V 3 bases and J 4 bases; bases outside gene matches: 7. This CDR3 is 15 amino acids long. Germline CDR1 and CDR2: SGHTA and FQGNSA. For the CDR3, the DNA is TGTGCCAGCAGCTTGGAACAGGGGTGGTCAGATACGCAGTATTTT. Protein: CASSLEQGWSDTQYF.

The chain links TRBV12-5 to TRBJ1-1, with D maybe TRBD1 (6 bases). Germline V gene data show CDR1 as LGHNT and CDR2 as FRNRAP. The V gene lost 10 bases and the J gene lost 1 base, with 13 bases spanning the gap. The CDR3 contains 13 residues. The CDR3 DNA follows: TGTGCTACCCTCGGACAGCCGAACACTGAAGCTTTCTTT. Translating gives CATLGQPNTEAFF.

The CDR3: CASSLLRGSYNQPQHF. DNA for the CDR3: TGTGCCAGCAGTTTATTAAGGGGCAGTTACAATCAGCCCCAGCATTTT. This chain connects TRBV28 to TRBJ1-5, with a possible D match to TRBD1 (5 bases). The germline gives CDR1 MDHEN, CDR2 SYDVKM. CDR3 length equals 16 residues. V lost 1 base to trimming and J lost 3 bases, with 13 bases between them.

The rearrangement links TRBV30 to TRBJ2-1, with D possibly being TRBD1 or TRBD2 (6 bases each). The CDR3 runs 12 residues. Germline V CDR1 and CDR2: GTSNPN, SVGIG (reference sequence). V was pared by 2 bases and J by 10 bases, with 12 bases between. CDR3 in amino acids: CAWSLGGGEQFF. As DNA, the CDR3 is TGTGCCTGGAGTCTCGGGGGCGGGGAGCAGTTCTTC.

The chain uses TRBV27 and TRBJ2-1; D may correspond to TRBD1 or TRBD2 (6 bases each). The length of the CDR3 is 15 residues. Germline CDR1 reads MNHEY; CDR2 reads SMNVEV (reference sequence). V lost 5 bases, J lost 7 bases, and 18 bases lay in between. This CDR3 is CASSLQGLVGNEQFF. CDR3 coding DNA: TGTGCCAGCAGTCTACAGGGACTGGTTGGGAATGAGCAGTTCTTC.

The chain couples TRBV28 to TRBJ2-7, with TRBD2 identical over 8 bases. The CDR3 totals 15 residues. Trimming removed 6 bases from V and 1 base from J; junction bases left unmatched: 8. The germline V gene encodes CDR1 MDHEN and CDR2 SYDVKM. As DNA, the CDR3 is TGTGCCAGCAGCCGGAGCGGGAGTCTTTCCTACGAGCAGTACTTC. Translated: CASSRSGSLSYEQYF.

CDR3 region: CASSIGGVFTGELFF. CDR3 nucleotides: TGCGCCAGCAGCATCGGGGGCGTATTCACCGGGGAGCTGTTTTTT. The chain combines TRBV5-1 with TRBJ2-2; D tentatively fits TRBD1 or TRBD2 (6 bases each). Trimming stripped 4 bases from V and 4 bases from J, with 14 bases between. Germline V lookup: CDR1 SGHRS, CDR2 YFSETQ. This CDR3 has 15 amino acids.

A single count supports this clone. A read error may produce the germline difference seen at one junction end. CDR3 loop: CASSPRTVYNEQLF. DNA for the CDR3: TGTGCCAGCAGCCCTCGGACAGTTTACAATGAGCAGCTCTTC. The chain carries TRBV9 and TRBJ2-1, with D tentatively TRBD1 (6 bases). CDR3 size: 14 residues. Germline V gives CDR1 SGDLS, CDR2 YYNGEE.

The chain has TRBV7-8 and TRBJ1-6; D gene uncertain. The germline V gene encodes CDR1 SGHVS and CDR2 FQNEAQ. This CDR3 has 13 residues. Between the trimmed V and J ends, which lost 5 bases and 11 bases, there was a span of 13 bases. In DNA form, the CDR3 reads TGTGCCAGCAGCCCGTCCGGCGTGGCACCCCTCCACTTT. Translating gives CASSPSGVAPLHF.

The J gene is TRBJ2-5, the V gene TRBV11-2; either TRBD1 or TRBD2 may supply D (6 bases each). The CDR3 is 16 residues long. Germline lookup yields CDR1 SGHAT and CDR2 FQNNGV. V was trimmed by 1 base and J by 5 bases, leaving 17 bases between them. CDR3 protein: CASSLADLGGGETQYF. CDR3 in DNA: TGTGCCAGCAGCTTAGCGGACTTAGGAGGGGGGGAGACCCAGTACTTC.

The chain couples TRBV7-2 to TRBJ2-2; the match to TRBD1 covers 10 bases. CDR1 and CDR2 from the germline V gene are SGHTA and FQGNSA. Trimming removed 3 bases from V and 5 bases from J; junction bases left unmatched: 3. This CDR3 is built from 15 residues. The CDR3 reads CASSLRQGATGELFF. The CDR3 DNA sequence: TGTGCCAGCAGCTTGAGACAGGGGGCTACCGGGGAGCTGTTTTTT.

The chain has TRBV19 and TRBJ1-1, with D possibly being TRBD1 (5 bases). This CDR3 has 15 residues. CDR1 and CDR2 (germline): LNHDA, SQIVND (reference sequence). Trimming pared 3 bases from V and 5 bases from J, leaving 16 bases between. The CDR3 here is CASSISPPGRTEAFF. CDR3 nucleotide sequence: TGTGCCAGTAGTATCTCTCCGCCAGGGAGGACTGAAGCTTTCTTT.

This clone appeared a few times. CDR3 residues: CASSQEQGYGQPQHF. The CDR3 nucleotides read TGCGCCAGCAGCCAAGAACAGGGTTATGGTCAGCCCCAGCATTTT. This sequence joins TRBV4-1 and TRBJ1-5, with TRBD1 as a possible D gene (6 bases). V was pared by 0 bases and J by 6 bases, with 12 bases between. CDR1 is MGHRA and CDR2 is YSYEKL in the germline V gene. The CDR3 spans 15 residues.

V usage is TRBV14 and J usage is TRBJ2-5; D remains unclear. Germline-derived CDR1 and CDR2 are SGHDN and FVKESK. This CDR3 has 13 residues. Trimming removed 3 bases from V and 5 bases from J, with 10 bases in between. The CDR3 DNA sequence: TGTGCCAGCAGCCAGGGATTGATCGAGACCCAGTACTTC. This translates into CASSQGLIETQYF. Looking up the rest from reference TRBV14 and TRBJ2-5 gives the full variable domain: EAGVTQFPSHSVIEKGQTVTLRCDPISGHDNLYWYRRVMGKEIKFLLHFVKESKQDESGMPNNRFLAERTGGTYSTLKVQPAELEDSGVYFCASSQGLIETQYFGPGTRLLVL.

With respect to this clone: Additional DNA sequences in this sample encode the identical CDR3. The V call is TRBV28, the J call TRBJ2-7, with D perhaps matching TRBD2 (5 bases). Trimming pared 6 bases from V and 6 bases from J, leaving 9 bases between. The CDR3 has 11 amino acids. Germline CDR1 MDHEN, CDR2 SYDVKM. This CDR3 is CASSLRGEQYF. The CDR3 region has the DNA TGTGCCAGCAGCCTTCGGGGCGAGCAGTACTTC.

In this sample, this clone turned up a few times. The V call is TRBV5-1, the J call TRBJ2-7; 9 bases are shared with TRBD2. CDR1 and CDR2 (germline): SGHRS, YFSETQ. The CDR3 has 13 residues. This chain's CDR3 is CASSLAGGGRAAV. The CDR3 coding sequence is TGCGCCAGCAGCTTGGCCGGGGGCGGGAGGGCCGCTGTC.